These 24 T cell receptor beta chains originate from one sample sequenced in a study of blood T cell repertoires in COVID-19. Here immunoSEQ multiplex PCR was the method, and the copy in TCRdb shows in-frame clones only, minus some. The data show some 180,000 clones, about 80% seen once. The sequenced sample consisted of peripheral blood. The receptor set was obtained from a man between 60 and 75 years old with acute or convalescent COVID-19.

The rearrangement uses TRBV16 and TRBJ2-2, with D possibly being TRBD2 (5 bases). This CDR3 is built from 15 residues. With 3 bases removed from V and 2 bases from J, the gap between germline ends came to 10 bases. Germline V gene lookup returns CDR1 KGHSY and CDR2 FQNENV. The CDR3 bases are TGTGCCAGCAGCCAGGGAGTTGGTAACACCGGGGAGCTGTTTTTT. Residues: CASSQGVGNTGELFF.

V gene TRBV4-1 combines with J gene TRBJ2-5, with a possible D match to TRBD2 (6 bases). The CDR3 extends over 15 amino acids. Trimming shortened V by 1 base and J by 4 bases, and 13 bases separated the two germline ends. CDR1 and CDR2 from the germline V gene are MGHRA and YSYEKL. CDR3 in DNA: TGCGCCAGCAGCCAAGGAGCCGGGACTGGAGAGACCCAGTACTTC. Its translation is CASSQGAGTGETQYF.

This clone appeared a few times. The chain uses TRBV19 and TRBJ1-5; perhaps TRBD1 as D (5 bases). Germline CDR1 is LNHDA and CDR2 is SQIVND (reference sequence). The CDR3 is 16 residues long. The germline V and J ends were trimmed by 3 bases and 0 bases, with 12 bases remaining between them. CDR3 sequence: CASSMPGGYSNQPQHF. The CDR3 DNA sequence: TGTGCCAGTAGTATGCCCGGGGGGTATAGCAATCAGCCCCAGCATTTT. The whole variable domain, remainder taken from reference TRBV19 and TRBJ1-5, is DGGITQSPKYLFRKEGQNVTLSCEQNLNHDAMYWYRQDPGQGLRLIYYSQIVNDFQKGDIAEGYSVSREKKESFPLTVTSAQKNPTAFYLCASSMPGGYSNQPQHFGDGTRLSIL.

The chain is built from TRBV6-6 and TRBJ1-5; 9 bases agree with TRBD1. The ends lost 6 bases at V and 11 bases at J; junction bases unmatched: 14. Per germline, CDR1 MNHNY and CDR2 SVGAGI (reference sequence). The CDR3 is made up of 15 amino acids. CDR3 nucleotides: TGTGCCAGCAGCCAGGACAGGGGCCCCCCGGGGACCCAGCATTTT. Protein product: CASSQDRGPPGTQHF.

This clone showed up just once. The chain is built from TRBV18 and TRBJ2-4; possible D gene TRBD1, 5 bases. Per the germline V gene, CDR1 is KGHSH and CDR2 is LQKENI. V shed 0 bases and J shed 0 bases, with 12 bases lying between them. The CDR3 length is 17 residues. CDR3 in amino acids: CASSPPSRALAKNIQYF. The CDR3 nucleotides read TGTGCCAGCTCACCACCATCCAGGGCACTAGCCAAAAACATTCAGTACTTC.

The genes are TRBV18 and TRBJ1-6; perhaps TRBD1 as D (6 bases). The CDR3 is made up of 13 amino acids. Germline V lookup: CDR1 KGHSH, CDR2 LQKENI. V lost 6 bases, J lost 6 bases, and 9 bases lay in between. CDR3 sequence (DNA): TGTGCCAGCTCCGGACAGAGTAATTCACCCCTCCACTTT. The encoded protein is CASSGQSNSPLHF.

The CDR3: CASSQVHSRGSNQPQHF. The CDR3 DNA reads as TGCGCCAGCAGCCAGGTACATTCTCGAGGGAGCAATCAGCCCCAGCATTTT. V gene TRBV4-1 combines with J gene TRBJ1-5, with D unclear. V lost 3 bases and J lost 1, with 16 bases in between. Germline-derived CDR1 and CDR2 are MGHRA and YSYEKL. CDR3 length equals 17 residues.

This clone occurred a few times. V and J are TRBV4-3 and TRBJ2-7, with TRBD1 matching over 7 bases. With V trimmed by 4 bases and J by 3 bases, 6 bases remained unmatched. The germline V gene encodes CDR1 LGHNA and CDR2 YSLEER. CDR3 length: 14 residues. CDR3 nucleotides: TGCGCCAGCAGCCCCTCGACAGGGAACTACGAGCAGTACTTC. This gives the protein CASSPSTGNYEQYF.

The genes are TRBV7-9 and TRBJ1-2; TRBD1 matches 7 bases. The junction had 14 bases not matched to a gene; V was cut back by 6 bases and J by 1 base. CDR1 is SEHNR, CDR2 FQNEAQ, per germline (reference sequence). CDR3 length: 17 residues. The CDR3: CASSSTTGTAFNYGYTF. In DNA, the CDR3 is TGTGCCAGCAGTTCTACTACCGGGACAGCCTTTAACTATGGCTACACCTTC. The whole variable domain, filled in from reference TRBV7-9 and TRBJ1-2, reads DTGVSQNPRHKITKRGQNVTFRCDPISEHNRLYWYRQTLGQGPEFLTYFQNEAQLEKSRLLSDRFSAERPKGSFSTLEIQRTEQGDSAMYLCASSSTTGTAFNYGYTFGSGTRLTVV.

The J gene is TRBJ1-4, the V gene TRBV2, with D uncertain. The germline gives CDR1 SNHLY, CDR2 FYNNEI. Between the trimmed V and J ends, which lost 5 bases and 7 bases, there was a span of 17 bases. This CDR3 contains 15 residues. The chain's CDR3 is CASSPLIARAEKLFF. CDR3 in DNA: TGTGCCAGCAGTCCCTTAATTGCTCGCGCTGAAAAACTGTTTTTT.

This chain connects TRBV4-3 to TRBJ2-5; 8 nucleotides align to TRBD2. V lost 0 bases, J lost 4 bases, and 16 bases stayed unmatched. Germline assignment: CDR1 LGHNA and CDR2 YSLEER. CDR3 length: 19 amino acids. The CDR3 region has the DNA TGCGCCAGCAGCCAAGATTGGGGGACTAGGCCTCCCGGGGCAGAGACCCAGTACTTC. Its protein product is CASSQDWGTRPPGAETQYF.

The chain uses TRBV19 and TRBJ1-1; 7 positions agree with TRBD1. The CDR3 totals 13 residues. The V segment lost 5 bases and the J segment 6 bases; nucleotides outside the gene matches: 6. Germline V CDR1 and CDR2: LNHDA, SQIVND (reference sequence). CDR3: CASSDFTGAEAFF. CDR3 nucleotide sequence: TGTGCCAGTAGTGACTTCACAGGGGCTGAAGCTTTCTTT.

The chain recombines TRBV20-1 with TRBJ1-1, with unresolved D. The CDR3 extends over 11 amino acids. CDR1 is DFQATT, CDR2 SNEGSKA, per germline (reference sequence). V lost 4 bases to trimming and J lost 11 bases, with 14 bases between them. The CDR3 here is CSANTAVVAFF. The CDR3 DNA is TGCAGTGCTAATACGGCGGTAGTCGCTTTCTTT.

This clone has only one observation. The chain uses TRBV18 and TRBJ1-5, with D unresolved. This CDR3 comprises 17 residues. V lost 3 bases, J lost 2 bases, and 17 bases lay in between. CDR1 and CDR2 (germline): KGHSH, LQKENI. The chain's CDR3 is CASSPGRSGAGNQPQHF. CDR3 nucleotide sequence: TGTGCCAGCTCACCCGGCCGGAGCGGAGCTGGCAATCAGCCCCAGCATTTT.

The chain recombines TRBV29-1 with TRBJ1-4; possible D gene TRBD1, 5 bases. V was trimmed by 7 bases and J by 7 bases, leaving 19 bases between them. The CDR3 totals 14 residues. CDR1 is SQVTM and CDR2 is ANQGSEA in the germline V gene. This CDR3 reads CSAPSGGGSEKLFF. DNA of the CDR3: TGCAGCGCTCCATCGGGGGGTGGGAGTGAAAAACTGTTTTTT. Supplemented by reference TRBV29-1 and TRBJ1-4, the full variable domain reads SAVISQKPSRDICQRGTSLTIQCQVDSQVTMMFWYRQQPGQSLTLIATANQGSEATYESGFVIDKFPISRPNLTFSTLTVSNMSPEDSSIYLCSAPSGGGSEKLFFGSGTQLSVL.

This clone showed up just a few times. The chain joins TRBV20-1 to TRBJ2-1; 13 positions agree with TRBD2. Germline lookup yields CDR1 DFQATT and CDR2 SNEGSKA (reference sequence). The CDR3 is made up of 15 amino acids. The V gene end was trimmed by 3 bases and the J gene end by 7 bases; junction bases not matched to a gene: 6. In DNA form, the CDR3 reads TGCAGTGCTAGTAAACTAGCGGGAGGGTTTAATGAGCAGTTCTTC. This sequence encodes CSASKLAGGFNEQFF.

CDR3 residues: CASSSNPGQGSYEQYF. CDR3 bases: TGCGCCAGCAGCTCAAACCCGGGACAGGGATCCTACGAGCAGTACTTC. V is TRBV5-1 and J is TRBJ2-7; the match to TRBD1 covers 9 bases. Germline assignment: CDR1 SGHRS and CDR2 YFSETQ. V lost 3 bases and J lost 1; bases outside the gene matches: 8. The CDR3 spans 16 residues.

The chain links TRBV7-9 to TRBJ2-7; 8 bases are shared with TRBD1. The CDR3 consists of 15 residues. Per the germline V gene, CDR1 is SEHNR and CDR2 is FQNEAQ (reference sequence). V dropped 7 bases and J dropped 4; count of bases not matched to a gene: 12. The CDR3 bases are TGTGCCAGCACCGATTATGGACAGGGAAGGTACGAGCAGTACTTC. Encoded protein: CASTDYGQGRYEQYF. The full variable domain, its missing parts supplied by reference TRBV7-9 and TRBJ2-7, is DTGVSQNPRHKITKRGQNVTFRCDPISEHNRLYWYRQTLGQGPEFLTYFQNEAQLEKSRLLSDRFSAERPKGSFSTLEIQRTEQGDSAMYLCASTDYGQGRYEQYFGPGTRLTVT.

The chain links TRBV10-3 to TRBJ1-1; D perhaps matches TRBD1 (6 bases). Trimming removed 10 bases at V and 6 bases at J, with 24 bases between. The CDR3 is 15 residues long. From germline, CDR1 is ENHRY and CDR2 SYGVKD. CDR3 sequence (DNA): TGTGCCACCCGCCCGGGCGGGGGGCAGTGGTCTGAAGCTTTCTTT. Its translation: CATRPGGGQWSEAFF.

The chain has TRBV4-2 and TRBJ2-1; TRBD2 aligns across 7 bases. Germline loops: CDR1 LGHNA, CDR2 YNFKEQ. The CDR3 has 16 residues. After removal of 3 bases from V and 1 base from J, the junction contained 6 bases not matched to a gene. The CDR3: CASSQVTSVSYNEQFF. DNA of the CDR3: TGTGCCAGCAGCCAGGTAACTAGCGTTTCCTACAATGAGCAGTTCTTC.

V and J are TRBV18 and TRBJ2-7, with a tentative D call TRBD2 (5 bases). This CDR3 region has 16 residues. Trimming removed 4 bases at V and 0 bases at J, with 16 bases between. Germline V gives CDR1 KGHSH, CDR2 LQKENI. The chain's CDR3 is CASSRNTRTSSYEQYF. In nucleotides, the CDR3 is TGTGCCAGCTCACGTAACACCAGAACTAGCTCCTACGAGCAGTACTTC.

The chain has TRBV5-4 and TRBJ1-2; 8 positions agree with TRBD1. There are 15 residues in the CDR3. J gave up 7 bases and V 0 bases, and 8 bases lay outside the gene matches. Germline values: CDR1 SGHNT, CDR2 YYREEE (reference sequence). The chain's CDR3 is CASSLDGQGISGYTF. The CDR3, as DNA: TGTGCCAGCAGCTTGGATGGACAGGGCATCTCTGGCTACACCTTC.

V and J are TRBV6-5 and TRBJ2-7; TRBD1 aligns across 10 bases. The CDR3 is made up of 16 amino acids. Trimming removed 0 bases from V and 4 bases from J; junction bases left unmatched: 6. CDR1 is MNHEY and CDR2 is SVGAGI in the germline V gene. The CDR3 coding sequence is TGTGCCAGCAGTTACTCGTCCGGGACAGGGGTATACGAGCAGTACTTC. Protein sequence: CASSYSSGTGVYEQYF.

The rearrangement links TRBV30 to TRBJ1-1; 11 bases map to TRBD1. Trimming took 1 base from V and 5 from J; bases not matched to a gene: 6. CDR1 and CDR2 from the germline V gene are GTSNPN and SVGIG (reference sequence). The CDR3 is 15 amino acids. The CDR3 is CAWSARTGGLTEAFF. Here the CDR3 DNA reads TGTGCCTGGAGTGCCCGGACAGGGGGCTTGACTGAAGCTTTCTTT.